This note documents a single T cell receptor (beta chain) sequence. This sample stems from a study of blood T cell repertoires in COVID-19. Produced via immunoSEQ multiplex PCR; TCRdb's table is partial and in-frame only. The sample contains roughly 380,000 clones, around 89% of which appear only once. Looked up from germline, CDR1 is LNHDA and CDR2 is SQIVND (reference sequence). The CDR3 consists of 15 residues. Trimming removed 1 base at V and 8 bases at J, with 14 bases between. Specimen: peripheral blood. The TCR sequence derives from a woman in her thirties or forties with COVID-19, enrolled during active disease. V usage is TRBV19 and J usage is TRBJ1-4; D unresolved. CDR3 nucleotides: TGTGCCAGTAGTATAGGGACTCCCCTCGCGGAAAAACTGTTTTTT. Protein product: CASSIGTPLAEKLFF. The variable domain in full, completed from reference TRBV19 and TRBJ1-4, reads DGGITQSPKYLFRKEGQNVTLSCEQNLNHDAMYWYRQDPGQGLRLIYYSQIVNDFQKGDIAEGYSVSREKKESFPLTVTSAQKNPTAFYLCASSIGTPLAEKLFFGSGTQLSVL.